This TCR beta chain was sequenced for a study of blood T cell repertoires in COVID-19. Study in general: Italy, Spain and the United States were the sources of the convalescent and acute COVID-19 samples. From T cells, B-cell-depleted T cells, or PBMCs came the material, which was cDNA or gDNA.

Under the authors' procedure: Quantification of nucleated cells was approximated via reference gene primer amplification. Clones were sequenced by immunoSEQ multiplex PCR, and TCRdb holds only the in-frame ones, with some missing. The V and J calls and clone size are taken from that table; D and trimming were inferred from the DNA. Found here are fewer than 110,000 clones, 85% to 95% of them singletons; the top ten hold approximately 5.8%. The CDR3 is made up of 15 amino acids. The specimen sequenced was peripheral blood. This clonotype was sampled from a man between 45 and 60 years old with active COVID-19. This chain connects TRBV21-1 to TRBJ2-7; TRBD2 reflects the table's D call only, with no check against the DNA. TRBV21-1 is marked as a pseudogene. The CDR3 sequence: CASSKALAGSYEQYF. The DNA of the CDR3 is TGTGCCAGCAGCAAAGCGCTAGCGGGATCCTACGAGCAGTACTTC.